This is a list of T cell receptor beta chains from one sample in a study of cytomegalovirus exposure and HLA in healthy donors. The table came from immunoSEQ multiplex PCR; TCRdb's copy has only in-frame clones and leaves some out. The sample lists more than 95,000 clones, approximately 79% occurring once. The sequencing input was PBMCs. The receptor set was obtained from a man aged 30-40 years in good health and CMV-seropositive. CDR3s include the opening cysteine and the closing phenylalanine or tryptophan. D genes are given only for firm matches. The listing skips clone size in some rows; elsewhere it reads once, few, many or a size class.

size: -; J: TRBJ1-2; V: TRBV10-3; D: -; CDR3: CAISESGGQKKGYTF; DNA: TGTGCCATCAGTGAGTCGGGGGGGCAAAAGAAAGGCTACACCTTC
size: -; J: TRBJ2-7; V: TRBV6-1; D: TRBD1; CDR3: CASSEEQGQGSYEQYF; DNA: TGTGCCAGCAGTGAAGAGCAGGGACAGGGTAGCTACGAGCAGTACTTC
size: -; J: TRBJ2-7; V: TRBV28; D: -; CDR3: CASSLGLYEQYF; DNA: TGTGCCAGCAGCCTGGGCCTCTACGAGCAGTACTTC
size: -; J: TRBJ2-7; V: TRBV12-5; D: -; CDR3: CASGSGILYEQYF; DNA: TGTGCTAGTGGTTCCGGGATTTTATACGAGCAGTACTTC
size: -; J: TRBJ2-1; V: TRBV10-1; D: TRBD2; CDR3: CASSDTGGSYNEQFF; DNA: TGCGCCAGCAGTGACACGGGGGGATCCTACAATGAGCAGTTCTTC
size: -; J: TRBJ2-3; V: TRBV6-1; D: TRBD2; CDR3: CASSVTGTKGADTQYF; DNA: TGTGCCAGCAGTGTTACCGGGACTAAGGGCGCAGATACGCAGTATTTT
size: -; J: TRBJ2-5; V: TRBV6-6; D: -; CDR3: CASSYSNSRETQYF; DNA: TGTGCCAGCAGTTACTCCAATAGCCGGGAGACCCAGTACTTC
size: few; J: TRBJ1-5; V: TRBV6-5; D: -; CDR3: CASSYRQDSNQPQHF; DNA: TGTGCCAGCAGTTACCGGCAGGATAGCAATCAGCCCCAGCATTTT
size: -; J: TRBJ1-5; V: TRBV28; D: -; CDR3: CASSLERRRLNQPQHF; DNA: TGTGCCAGCAGTTTAGAGCGGCGTCGTTTAAATCAGCCCCAGCATTTT
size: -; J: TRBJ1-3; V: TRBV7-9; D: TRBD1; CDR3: CASSLASQGVGNTIYF; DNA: TGTGCCAGCAGCTTAGCGAGCCAGGGGGTTGGAAACACCATATATTTT
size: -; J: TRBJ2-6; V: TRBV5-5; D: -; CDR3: CASSFTGSGANVLTF; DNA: TGTGCCAGCAGCTTTACAGGGTCTGGGGCCAACGTCCTGACTTTC
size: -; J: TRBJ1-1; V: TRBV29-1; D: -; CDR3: CSVARERMNTEAFF; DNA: TGCAGCGTTGCCCGGGAAAGAATGAACACTGAAGCTTTCTTT
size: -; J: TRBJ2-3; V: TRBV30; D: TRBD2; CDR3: CAWSGGGNTQYF; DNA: TGTGCCTGGAGTGGCGGGGGGAATACGCAGTATTTT
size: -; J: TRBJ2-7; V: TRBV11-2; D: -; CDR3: CASSLDLNTEQYF; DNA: TGTGCCAGCAGCTTAGATCTTAACACCGAGCAGTACTTC
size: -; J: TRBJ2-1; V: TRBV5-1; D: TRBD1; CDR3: CASSLEGQGFFEQFF; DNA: TGCGCCAGCAGCTTGGAGGGACAGGGTTTTTTTGAGCAGTTCTTC
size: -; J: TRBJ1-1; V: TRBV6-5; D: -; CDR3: CASSTGMNTEAFF; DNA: TGTGCCAGCAGTACAGGGATGAACACTGAAGCTTTCTTT
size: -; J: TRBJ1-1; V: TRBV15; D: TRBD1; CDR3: CATSRVRTGHANTEAFF; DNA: TGTGCCACCAGCAGAGTTCGGACAGGTCACGCGAACACTGAAGCTTTCTTT
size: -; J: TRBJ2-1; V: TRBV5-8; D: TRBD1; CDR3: CASGQGFGTYNEQFF; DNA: TGTGCCAGCGGACAGGGATTTGGGACCTACAATGAGCAGTTCTTC
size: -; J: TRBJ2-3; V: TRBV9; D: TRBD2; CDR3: CASSAGTSGEDTQYF; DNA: TGTGCCAGCAGCGCAGGGACTAGCGGGGAGGATACGCAGTATTTT
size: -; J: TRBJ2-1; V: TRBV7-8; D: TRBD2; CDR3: CASSGNAGTSWYNEQFF; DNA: TGTGCCAGCAGCGGAAACGCGGGGACTAGCTGGTACAATGAGCAGTTCTTC
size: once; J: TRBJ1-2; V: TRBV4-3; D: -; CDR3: CASSPGVREGTRYGYTF; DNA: TGCGCCAGCAGCCCCGGGGTCCGGGAGGGGACTAGGTATGGCTACACCTTC